These T cell receptor beta chains were read from a single sample in a study of blood T cell repertoires in COVID-19. The table came from immunoSEQ multiplex PCR; TCRdb's copy has only in-frame clones and leaves some out. The sample consists of 250,000 to 350,000 clones, 75% to 90% of them appearing once. The sample comprised peripheral blood. The receptors come from a woman aged 45 to 65 who had recovered from COVID-19. Each CDR3 is given with its conserved first and last residue. D genes are given only for firm matches. Part of the rows lack a size; the others show once, few, many or a class for expanded clones.

D gene | J gene | V gene | clone size | CDR3 protein | CDR3 DNA
TRBD1 | TRBJ2-2 | TRBV7-3 | . | CASSPGQGAGELFF | TGTGCCAGCAGCCCGGGACAGGGGGCCGGGGAGCTGTTTTTT
TRBD1 | TRBJ1-2 | TRBV10-3 | . | CAISLGGGTGLGYTF | TGTGCCATCAGCCTGGGTGGCGGGACAGGGCTGGGCTACACCTTC
. | TRBJ2-3 | TRBV9 | . | CASSVASGFPPDTQYF | TGTGCCAGCAGCGTAGCTTCAGGGTTTCCCCCAGATACGCAGTATTTT
. | TRBJ1-2 | TRBV30 | . | CAWRLAGGYTF | TGTGCCTGGAGGCTAGCGGGGGGCTACACCTTC
TRBD2 | TRBJ2-3 | TRBV6-5 | few | CASSYVAGGTGTQYF | TGTGCCAGCAGTTACGTTGCGGGGGGTACGGGTACGCAGTATTTT
. | TRBJ1-2 | TRBV5-8 | once | CASSSLNYGYTF | TGTGCCAGCAGCTCTCTGAACTATGGCTACACCTTC
TRBD1 | TRBJ1-2 | TRBV19 | . | CASSMTGGMSYTF | TGTGCCAGTAGTATGACAGGGGGCATGAGCTACACCTTC
TRBD1 | TRBJ2-2 | TRBV30 | . | CAWSQFGTGRLAGELFF | TGTGCCTGGAGCCAATTCGGGACAGGGAGGCTCGCCGGGGAGCTGTTTTTT
TRBD2 | TRBJ2-3 | TRBV7-8 | . | CASSVRLAGGSTDTQYF | TGTGCCAGCAGCGTAAGACTAGCGGGGGGAAGCACAGATACGCAGTATTTT
. | TRBJ2-3 | TRBV19 | . | CASSQIGGGTTDTQYF | TGTGCCAGTAGTCAGATTGGAGGGGGCACCACAGATACGCAGTATTTT
. | TRBJ2-5 | TRBV20-1 | few | CSASPGTQYF | TGCAGTGCTAGTCCGGGGACCCAGTACTTC
. | TRBJ2-7 | TRBV30 | . | CAWSVWAGSHEQYF | TGTGCCTGGAGTGTATGGGCGGGCTCCCACGAGCAGTACTTC
. | TRBJ2-1 | TRBV30 | . | CAGTADLQQFF | TGTGCCGGGACGGCGGATCTCCAGCAGTTCTTC
TRBD1 | TRBJ1-4 | TRBV19 | . | CASSIVGQGRWNEKLFF | TGTGCCAGTAGTATAGTGGGACAGGGGCGTTGGAATGAAAAACTGTTTTTT
TRBD1 | TRBJ2-3 | TRBV9 | . | CASSFRDRGLPDTQYF | TGTGCCAGCAGCTTCCGGGACAGGGGGCTCCCAGATACGCAGTATTTT
. | TRBJ1-1 | TRBV23-1 | . | CASRYTGMNTEAFF | TGCGCCAGCAGATACACAGGAATGAACACTGAAGCTTTCTTT
. | TRBJ2-5 | TRBV2 | . | CASSVGREVGETQYF | TGTGCCAGCAGTGTGGGCAGGGAGGTCGGAGAGACCCAGTACTTC
. | TRBJ2-7 | TRBV20-1 | . | CSARDHYEQYF | TGCAGTGCTAGAGATCACTACGAGCAGTACTTC
. | TRBJ1-2 | TRBV20-1 | . | CSASSDLAEANYGYTF | TGCAGTGCTAGTTCAGATTTGGCCGAGGCTAACTATGGCTACACCTTC
. | TRBJ2-7 | TRBV7-3 | . | CASSPRGAGYEQYF | TGTGCCAGCAGCCCCCGGGGGGCGGGTTACGAGCAGTACTTC
. | TRBJ2-3 | TRBV9 | . | CASSDATSLRNTQYF | TGTGCCAGCAGCGACGCTACTAGCTTGAGGAATACGCAGTATTTT
. | TRBJ1-1 | TRBV9 | . | CASSPRGGASTEAFF | TGTGCCAGCAGCCCCCGTGGGGGGGCGAGCACTGAAGCTTTCTTT
. | TRBJ2-7 | TRBV9 | . | CASSVQGTHEQYF | TGTGCCAGCAGCGTCCAGGGGACCCACGAGCAGTACTTC
TRBD1 | TRBJ2-7 | TRBV28 | many | CASSFPGQGSYEQYF | TGTGCCAGCAGTTTTCCCGGACAGGGGTCCTACGAGCAGTACTTC
. | TRBJ1-1 | TRBV27 | . | CASSLMGAATEAFF | TGTGCCAGCAGTTTAATGGGAGCGGCAACTGAAGCTTTCTTT
TRBD1 | TRBJ1-6 | TRBV5-1 | . | CASSLNRGIDPLHF | TGCGCCAGCAGCTTGAACAGGGGTATTGATCCCCTCCACTTT
TRBD1 | TRBJ2-3 | TRBV9 | few | CASSVGRAWDRGKDTQYF | TGTGCCAGCAGCGTAGGGAGGGCCTGGGACAGGGGGAAAGATACGCAGTATTTT
. | TRBJ1-1 | TRBV18 | . | CASSPRPGNTEAFF | TGTGCCAGCTCACCGAGGCCCGGGAACACTGAAGCTTTCTTT